The 24 T cell receptor beta chains below were found in one sample sequenced in a study of blood T cell repertoires in COVID-19. Profiled with immunoSEQ multiplex PCR; TCRdb holds only in-frame clones, not every one. The table has 90,000 to 150,000 clones, 85% to 90% seen once. The specimen was peripheral blood. These receptors were taken from a man aged 60 to 69 with acute or convalescent COVID-19.

This chain joins TRBV6-2 or TRBV6-3 and TRBJ1-1; 7 bases align to TRBD1. The V gene end was trimmed by 2 bases and the J gene end by 4 bases; junction bases not matched to a gene: 7. CDR1 is MNHEY, CDR2 SVGEGT, per germline. CDR3 length: 15 amino acids. The CDR3 here is CASSYPLTGFTEAFF. As DNA, the CDR3 is TGTGCCAGCAGTTACCCCTTGACAGGGTTCACTGAAGCTTTCTTT.

CDR3 bases: TGTGCCAGCAGTGTCCGAGCGGGGGGGGGACGCCTGTTTGAGACCCAGTACTTC. Protein product: CASSVRAGGGRLFETQYF. V and J are TRBV6-1 and TRBJ2-5; TRBD2 agrees at 10 bases. The J segment lost 5 bases and the V segment lost 4 bases, leaving 16 bases of the junction unmatched. The CDR3 sequence is 18 residues long. Germline assignment: CDR1 MNHNS and CDR2 SASEGT.

The chain has TRBV28 and TRBJ1-2; TRBD1 matches at 7 bases. The germline CDR1 and CDR2 sequences are MDHEN and SYDVKM. After removal of 6 bases from V and 5 bases from J, the junction contained 6 bases not matched to a gene. The CDR3 is 13 residues long. CDR3 loop: CASSRGQLYGYTF. As DNA, the CDR3 is TGTGCCAGCAGCCGGGGACAGTTGTATGGCTACACCTTC.

This clone has only one observation. V gene TRBV11-2 combines with J gene TRBJ1-4, with TRBD1 matching 7 bases. This CDR3 contains 14 residues. The germline V gene has CDR1 SGHAT and CDR2 FQNNGV. The V gene end was trimmed by 3 bases and the J gene end by 7 bases; junction bases not matched to a gene: 5. CDR3 region: CASSLGQSGEKLFF. CDR3 nucleotides: TGTGCCAGCAGCTTGGGACAGTCGGGTGAAAAACTGTTTTTT.

DNA of the CDR3: TGTGCCAGCAGTTCCCCCGATCCCGGCACTGAAGCTTTCTTT. Residues: CASSSPDPGTEAFF. This sequence joins TRBV28 and TRBJ1-1; no definite D call. CDR1 is MDHEN, CDR2 SYDVKM, per germline. This CDR3 is 14 amino acids long. The V and J ends lost 4 bases and 4 bases respectively, with 13 bases between them.

The CDR3, as DNA: TGTGCCAGCAGTGGGACTAGCGGGATTTCCTACGAGCAGTACTTC. Translating it yields CASSGTSGISYEQYF. V usage is TRBV28 and J usage is TRBJ2-7, with 13 bases aligning to TRBD2. The CDR3 contains 15 residues. V lost 5 bases, J lost 1 base, and 2 bases stayed unmatched. Germline CDR1 MDHEN, CDR2 SYDVKM.

V and J are TRBV28 and TRBJ1-5, with D hard to call. CDR1 and CDR2 (germline): MDHEN, SYDVKM. There are 15 residues in the CDR3. V dropped 5 bases and J dropped 6 bases, with 17 bases sitting between them. CDR3: CASSNGRAEIQPQHF. CDR3 nucleotides: TGTGCCAGCAGTAATGGGAGGGCAGAGATTCAGCCCCAGCATTTT.

The chain combines TRBV27 with TRBJ2-3, with 12 positions matching TRBD2. V trimming: 6 bases; J trimming: 8 bases; junction bases outside the gene matches: 0. Germline V gene sequence: CDR1 MNHEY, CDR2 SMNVEV (reference sequence). The CDR3 is 12 residues long. The CDR3 DNA is TGTGCCAGCAGGACTAGCGGGAGTACGCAGTATTTT. Translating it yields CASRTSGSTQYF.

The rearrangement links TRBV11-1 to TRBJ2-2; TRBD2 might be the D (7 bases). Trimming shortened V by 5 bases and J by 5 bases, and 12 bases separated the two germline ends. The CDR3 extends over 14 amino acids. Germline V lookup: CDR1 SGHAT, CDR2 FQDESV (reference sequence). CDR3: CASSRGGVTGELFF. The CDR3, as DNA: TGTGCCAGCAGCCGAGGGGGGGTGACCGGGGAGCTGTTTTTT.

This sequence joins TRBV7-9 and TRBJ2-3; D unclear. CDR3 length: 14 amino acids. Germline CDR1 is SEHNR and CDR2 is FQNEAQ (reference sequence). V lost 0 bases and J 1 base, leaving 5 bases between the germline ends. Here the CDR3 DNA reads TGTGCCAGCAGCTTAGCACAAGGCACAGATACGCAGTATTTT. Its translation: CASSLAQGTDTQYF.

This chain connects TRBV2 to TRBJ1-1, with TRBD1 matching 11 bases. CDR1 is SNHLY, CDR2 FYNNEI, per germline. The CDR3 consists of 13 residues. Trimming at V came to 10 bases and at J to 5 bases, leaving 6 bases not matched to a gene. The CDR3 spells CATQDRGRTEAFF. The DNA of the CDR3 is TGTGCCACGCAGGACAGGGGGCGAACTGAAGCTTTCTTT. Full variable domain (remainder filled in from reference TRBV2 and TRBJ1-1): EPEVTQTPSHQVTQMGQEVILRCVPISNHLYFYWYRQILGQKVEFLVSFYNNEISEKSEIFDDQFSVERPDGSNFTLKIRSTKLEDSAMYFCATQDRGRTEAFFGQGTRLTVV.

The chain employs TRBV24-1 and TRBJ2-3; D not certain. In germline, CDR1 is KGHDR, CDR2 SFDVKD. Trimming removed 3 bases at V and 5 bases at J, with 8 bases between. The length of the CDR3 is 13 residues. This CDR3 is CATSDPTLDTQYF. The DNA of the CDR3 is TGTGCCACCAGTGATCCGACTCTAGATACGCAGTATTTT.

This chain connects TRBV4-2 to TRBJ2-2, with 8 bases matching TRBD2. The CDR3 length is 17 residues. V shed 5 bases, J shed 4 bases, and the junction held 12 bases outside the gene matches. The germline CDR1 and CDR2 sequences are LGHNA and YNFKEQ. The CDR3 DNA follows: TGTGCCAGCAGCATCGGGTTGAGCGGGAGTACCACCGGGGAGCTGTTTTTT. Its protein product is CASSIGLSGSTTGELFF.

The V and J genes are TRBV5-4 and TRBJ1-6; TRBD1 might be the D (5 bases). V was cut by 1 base and J by 5 bases, with 7 bases left in between. The germline V gene encodes CDR1 SGHNT and CDR2 YYREEE (reference sequence). The CDR3 has 14 residues. CDR3 coding DNA: TGTGCCAGCAGCTTGCAGGGAAATAATTCACCCCTCCACTTT. It encodes CASSLQGNNSPLHF.

This clone was observed a single time. This chain joins TRBV7-2 and TRBJ2-2, with TRBD1 identical over 10 bases. Germline values: CDR1 SGHTA, CDR2 FQGNSA. The CDR3 spans 15 residues. V lost 5 bases and J lost 6; bases outside the gene matches: 6. The chain's CDR3 is CASSTWTGGSGELFF. The CDR3 bases are TGTGCCAGCAGCACCTGGACAGGGGGGTCCGGGGAGCTGTTTTTT.

The rearrangement joins TRBV15 to TRBJ2-1; D is unresolved. The CDR3 loop spans 12 amino acids. CDR1 is LNHNV and CDR2 is YYDKDF in the germline V gene (reference sequence). V was clipped by 5 bases and J by 7 bases, with 9 bases between them. The CDR3 spells CATSGGENEQFF. CDR3 coding DNA: TGTGCCACCAGCGGTGGAGAAAATGAGCAGTTCTTC.

The chain employs TRBV28 and TRBJ1-1, with D possibly being TRBD1 (6 bases). V lost 11 bases to trimming and J lost 7 bases, with 17 bases between them. This CDR3 contains 12 residues. The germline CDR1 and CDR2 sequences are MDHEN and SYDVKM. CDR3 sequence (DNA): TGTGCCCTACAGGGTACCCGGAATGAAGCTTTCTTT. Its translation: CALQGTRNEAFF. Drawing the rest from reference TRBV28 and TRBJ1-1, the complete variable domain is DVKVTQSSRYLVKRTGEKVFLECVQDMDHENMFWYRQDPGLGLRLIYFSYDVKMKEKGDIPEGYSVSREKKERFSLILESASTNQTSMYLCALQGTRNEAFFGQGTRLTVV.

V and J are TRBV6-5 and TRBJ2-1; 7 positions agree with TRBD1. Trimming cost V 8 bases and J 2 bases; bases outside gene matches: 3. CDR3 length equals 13 residues. Germline V lookup: CDR1 MNHEY, CDR2 SVGAGI. The CDR3 sequence: CASADRAYNEQFF. For the CDR3, the DNA is TGTGCCAGCGCCGACAGGGCCTACAATGAGCAGTTCTTC.

CDR3: CASTPLAGAYEQYF. The CDR3 DNA reads as TGTGCCAGCACCCCCCTAGCGGGAGCCTACGAGCAGTACTTC. This rearrangement joins TRBV7-2 to TRBJ2-7; 10 bases agree with TRBD2. From germline, CDR1 is SGHTA and CDR2 FQGNSA. The CDR3 totals 14 residues. V lost 7 bases, J lost 2 bases, and 5 bases stayed unmatched.

V is TRBV30 and J is TRBJ1-2; D gene uncertain. The germline V gene has CDR1 GTSNPN and CDR2 SVGIG (reference sequence). The germline V and J ends were trimmed by 7 bases and 0 bases, with 15 bases remaining between them. The CDR3 totals 14 residues. The CDR3 spells CAFPLERANYGYTF. For the CDR3, the DNA is TGTGCCTTCCCCCTAGAGAGAGCTAACTATGGCTACACCTTC.

The chain recombines TRBV7-9 with TRBJ2-2, with 10 bases aligning to TRBD2. Looked up from germline, CDR1 is SEHNR and CDR2 is FQNEAQ (reference sequence). The V gene end was trimmed by 6 bases and the J gene end by 2 bases; junction bases not matched to a gene: 6. There are 16 residues in the CDR3. The CDR3 protein is CASSPTSGNNTGELFF. The CDR3 coding sequence is TGTGCCAGCAGTCCCACTAGCGGGAACAACACCGGGGAGCTGTTTTTT.

The chain has TRBV11-3 and TRBJ1-1; a weak D match, TRBD1 (6 bases). There are 13 residues in the CDR3. With 4 bases removed from V and 6 bases from J, the gap between germline ends came to 12 bases. Germline CDR1 SGHNT, CDR2 YENEEA. CDR3 nucleotides: TGTGCCAGCAGCTCGGACAGAAACTCTGAAGCTTTCTTT. Translating gives CASSSDRNSEAFF.

The rearrangement links TRBV3-1 (or the pseudogene TRBV3-2) to TRBJ1-1, with a weak D call TRBD1 (5 bases). CDR3 length: 16 residues. The germline CDR1 and CDR2 sequences are LGHDT and YNNKEL (reference sequence). Between the trimmed V and J ends, which lost 3 bases and 4 bases, there was a span of 18 bases. The CDR3 region is CASSHSGLPVGTEAFF. CDR3 coding DNA: TGTGCCAGCAGCCACTCGGGACTCCCAGTGGGCACTGAAGCTTTCTTT.

The rearrangement joins TRBV12-3 or TRBV12-4 to TRBJ1-1; D ambiguous. The V and J ends lost 3 bases and 2 bases respectively, with 7 bases between them. The CDR3 runs to 13 residues. CDR3 sequence reads: CASSLESNTEAFF. The CDR3 nucleotides are TGTGCCAGCAGTTTGGAGAGCAACACTGAAGCTTTCTTT.